This T cell receptor beta chain was found in a study of T cell responses to AZD1222 COVID-19 vaccine (TCRdb year 2021). In the study overall: A total of 230 or so trial participants underwent TCR sequencing, of whom 207 received two doses of AZD1222 and some 26 received two doses of the MenACWY control vaccine. Trial participants were enrolled by age into 18-55, 56-69 and 70-plus year subgroups, with 148, 28 and 57 TCR-sequenced participants respectively. Study-wide findings and limitations: Conclusions about previously exposed vaccinees are limited, since just a handful of AZD1222 recipients were seropositive for SARS-CoV-2 at baseline. After two AZD1222 doses, spike-specific TCR breadth and depth were significantly higher than at day 0 and than in MenACWY recipients. Because no samples from the day 14 peak response were available, repertoires could be characterized only after the peak T cell response. The whole spike protein was spanned by vaccine-associated CD4 TCRs, and dominant responses were seen in regions 160-218 and 743-854. Most participants were white British and females outnumbered males, and the authors suggested that clonal diversity may have been underestimated. Epitopes outside the regions mutated in the B.1.351 and B.1.1.7 variants were reportedly recognized by nearly half of the unique spike-specific TCRs. The 56-69-year group was small, and its depth increase did not reach significance, likely because of low power.

CDR1 and CDR2, looked up from the germline V gene, are KGHSH and LQKENI. Trimming takes 4 bases off V and 2 bases off J; junction bases not matched to a gene: 3. The CDR3 holds 15 amino acids from the cysteine to the phenylalanine. Only CDR3 DNA is held: 45 bases, read in frame from base 1. As regards this clone: The specificity of this receptor is unknown. Base quality data are lacking; no much larger clone is found one base away.

Taken with the paper, the label for time point translates to: about 28 days (+/-7) after the second vaccine dose. AZD1222 recipients given second doses at about 4 weeks or at about 12 weeks were pooled, since spike-specific TCR depth and breadth were not found to differ between the two schedules. Vaccinee samples were obtained from the UK trials COV001 and COV002, which included a single-blind randomized controlled phase 2/3 trial of AZD1222 (ChAdOx1 nCoV-19) in healthy adults. For TCRbeta chain sequencing, PBMC samples were collected from trial participants at day 0 and at day 28 after the second dose. The CDR3 regions of human TCRbeta chains were analyzed by immunosequencing. Under the source paper's analysis protocol: TCRs in the repertoires were compared against a reference library of SARS-CoV-2-specific TCRs that had been generated with the MIRA antigen-specificity platform. Breadth meant the fraction of unique TCRs that were SARS-CoV-2-associated, whereas depth meant the fraction of total T cells that were SARS-CoV-2-associated. Using the MIRA data, each spike-specific TCR was assigned both to the spike region to which the TCR was reactive and to a CD4 or CD8 class. Log10-transformed breadth and depth values were compared by one-way ANOVA with Sidak's multiple comparisons tests. TCRdb took over this immuneACCESS table, retaining in-frame rearrangements with V and J assigned. Such tables are incomplete; in checked studies, under half of the missing clones stem from an unresolved V gene, and the remainder is unexplained. That table is the source of V, J and clone size, and D and trimming were worked out from the DNA. This sample gives about 150,000 clones in total; roughly nine tenths of them show up just once. The leading ten clones occupy over 3% of the sample.

Here the sequenced sample was peripheral blood, taken 28 days after the second AZD1222 dose. The chain is encoded by TRBV18 joined to TRBJ2-1; 9 central bases correspond to TRBD1. The TCR was taken from an adult who received the AZD1222 COVID-19 vaccine. Here is the DNA: TGTGCCAGCTCACGCGACAGGGGGACCTACAATGAGCAGTTCTTC. Its protein is CASSRDRGTYNEQFF.